This T cell receptor beta chain was captured by sequencing in a study of regulatory T cells in long-lasting Graves disease. This sample's time point: newly diagnosed GD, antithyroid drugs for less than 3 months. From PBMCs, RNA was extracted and then used to make the TCR library. This clonotype came up many times. Looked up from germline, CDR1 is SEHNR and CDR2 is FQNEAQ (reference sequence). V shed 2 bases and J 6 bases; nucleotides not matched to a gene: 14. This CDR3 is built from 17 residues. Both iRepertoire HTBI primers and Arm-PCR of CDR3 regions were used to build the TCR beta libraries. Under the authors' procedure: The identification of about 68 TRBV and around 15 TRBJ segments was made across samples. TCRdb analysed the multiplex PCR reads with MiXCR anew, one entry per CDR3 protein. The V and J calls come from TCRdb's annotation, not from the publication. This sample carries about 540,000 distinct CDR3 sequences, approximately 15% of them seen once, and the ten largest clones take 10%.

The same sample was also used in a study of T cells in Graves' hyperthyroidism and ophthalmopathy. As reported in that work: With a duration under 2 months, the hyperthyroidism was newly diagnosed in patients aged 18 to 65.

This sequence originates from a man aged 30-40 years with Graves disease. The rearrangement joins TRBV7-9 to TRBJ2-7; 9 nucleotides line up with TRBD1. The sample was peripheral blood mononuclear cells (PBMCs), taken at new diagnosis, from a patient treated with antithyroid drugs. In DNA form, the CDR3 reads TGTGCCAGCAGCTTAAGGGCTGCGCGGGGACAGGGAAGCGAGCAGTACTTC. Its protein product is CASSLRAARGQGSEQYF.